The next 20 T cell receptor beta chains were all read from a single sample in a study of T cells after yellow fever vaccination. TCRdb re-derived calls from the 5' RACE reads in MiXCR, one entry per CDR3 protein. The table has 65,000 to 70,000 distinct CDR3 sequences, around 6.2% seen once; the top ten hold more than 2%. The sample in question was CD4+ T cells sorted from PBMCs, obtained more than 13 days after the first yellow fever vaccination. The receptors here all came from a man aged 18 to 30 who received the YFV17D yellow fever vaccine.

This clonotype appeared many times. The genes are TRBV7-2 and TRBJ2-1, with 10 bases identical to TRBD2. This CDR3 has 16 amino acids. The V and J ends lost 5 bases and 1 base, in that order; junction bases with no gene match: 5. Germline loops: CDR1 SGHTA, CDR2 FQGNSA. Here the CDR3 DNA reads TGTGCCAGCAGCCCAGCTAGCGGGGGTTCCTACAATGAGCAGTTCTTC. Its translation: CASSPASGGSYNEQFF.

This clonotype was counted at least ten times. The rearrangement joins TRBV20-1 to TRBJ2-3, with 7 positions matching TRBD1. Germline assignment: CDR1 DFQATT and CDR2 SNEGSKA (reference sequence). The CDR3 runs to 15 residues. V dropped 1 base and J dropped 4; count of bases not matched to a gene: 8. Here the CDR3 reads CSARGGRGPPDTQYF. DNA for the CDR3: TGCAGTGCTAGAGGAGGTAGGGGGCCCCCAGATACGCAGTATTTT.

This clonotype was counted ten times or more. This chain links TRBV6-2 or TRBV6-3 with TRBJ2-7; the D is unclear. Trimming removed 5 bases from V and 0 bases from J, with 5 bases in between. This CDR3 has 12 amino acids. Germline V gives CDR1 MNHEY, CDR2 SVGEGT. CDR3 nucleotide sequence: TGTGCCAGCAGTAAGAGCTCCTACGAGCAGTACTTC. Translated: CASSKSSYEQYF.

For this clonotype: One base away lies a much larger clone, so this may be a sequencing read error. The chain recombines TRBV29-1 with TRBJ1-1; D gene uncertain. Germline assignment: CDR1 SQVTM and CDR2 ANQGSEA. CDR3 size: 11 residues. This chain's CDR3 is CSVERSTESFF. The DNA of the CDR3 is TGCAGCGTGGAGAGGAGCACTGAATCTTTCTTT.

In DNA, the CDR3 is TGTGCCAGCAGCGGCACAGGGGCCGGCTATGGCTACACCTTC. It specifies CASSGTGAGYGYTF. This chain uses TRBV9 with TRBJ1-2, with 7 nucleotides matching TRBD1. V trimming: 3 bases; J trimming: 4 bases; junction bases outside the gene matches: 6. Germline loops: CDR1 SGDLS, CDR2 YYNGEE. The CDR3 runs 14 residues.

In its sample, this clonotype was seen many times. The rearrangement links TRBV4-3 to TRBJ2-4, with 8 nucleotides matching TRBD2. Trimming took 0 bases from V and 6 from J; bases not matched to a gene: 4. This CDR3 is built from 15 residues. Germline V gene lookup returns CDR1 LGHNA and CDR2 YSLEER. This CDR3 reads CASSQDSAGGNIQYF. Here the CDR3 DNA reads TGCGCCAGCAGCCAAGATTCGGCGGGGGGAAACATTCAGTACTTC.

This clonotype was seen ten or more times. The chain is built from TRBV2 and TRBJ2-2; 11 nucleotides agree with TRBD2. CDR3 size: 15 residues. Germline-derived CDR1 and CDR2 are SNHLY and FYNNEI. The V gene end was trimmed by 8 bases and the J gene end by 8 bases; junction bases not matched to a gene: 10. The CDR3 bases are TGTGCCAGCTTTAGCGGGGGGGCCCCTAAGGGGGAGCTGTTTTTT. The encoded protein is CASFSGGAPKGELFF.

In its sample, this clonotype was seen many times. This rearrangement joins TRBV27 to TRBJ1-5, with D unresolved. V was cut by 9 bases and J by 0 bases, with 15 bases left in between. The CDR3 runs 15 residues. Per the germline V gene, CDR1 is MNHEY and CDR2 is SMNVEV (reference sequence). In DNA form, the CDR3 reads TGTGCCAGTGGCTGGGCTTTATCTAGCAATCAGCCCCAGCATTTT. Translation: CASGWALSSNQPQHF.

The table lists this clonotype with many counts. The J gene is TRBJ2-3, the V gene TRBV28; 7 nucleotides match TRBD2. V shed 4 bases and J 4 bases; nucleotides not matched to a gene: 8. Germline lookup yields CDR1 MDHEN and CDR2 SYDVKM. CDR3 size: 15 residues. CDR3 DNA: TGTGCCAGCAGTTCTCCCGGGGGGACGGCAGATACGCAGTATTTT. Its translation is CASSSPGGTADTQYF.

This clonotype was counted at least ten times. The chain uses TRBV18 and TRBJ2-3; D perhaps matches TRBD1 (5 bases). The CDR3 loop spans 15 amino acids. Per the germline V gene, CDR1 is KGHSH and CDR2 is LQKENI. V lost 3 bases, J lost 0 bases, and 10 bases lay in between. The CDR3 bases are TGTGCCAGCTCACCTCGCCAGGGTAGCACAGATACGCAGTATTTT. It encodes CASSPRQGSTDTQYF.

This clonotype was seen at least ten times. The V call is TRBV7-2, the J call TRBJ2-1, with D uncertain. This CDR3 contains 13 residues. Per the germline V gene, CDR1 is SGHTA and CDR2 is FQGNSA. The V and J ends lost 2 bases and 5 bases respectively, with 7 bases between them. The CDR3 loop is CASSLYQDNEQFF. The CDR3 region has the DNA TGTGCCAGCAGCTTATATCAGGACAATGAGCAGTTCTTC.

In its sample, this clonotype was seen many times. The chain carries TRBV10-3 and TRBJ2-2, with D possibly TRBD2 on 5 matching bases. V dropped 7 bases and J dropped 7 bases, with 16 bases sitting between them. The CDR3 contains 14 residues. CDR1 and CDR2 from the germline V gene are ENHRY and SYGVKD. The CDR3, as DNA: TGTGCCATCACAGCGACGGGGAGAGACGGGGAGCTGTTTTTT. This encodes CAITATGRDGELFF.

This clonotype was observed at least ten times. The DNA for the CDR3 is TGCGCACGAAAAAAGGGGAACTACGAGCAGTACGTC. It yields the protein CARKKGNYEQYV. The gene calls are TRBV23-1 and TRBJ2-7, with a tentative D call TRBD1 (5 bases). TRBV23-1 is known as an ORF, though its function is uncertain. The CDR3 extends over 12 amino acids.

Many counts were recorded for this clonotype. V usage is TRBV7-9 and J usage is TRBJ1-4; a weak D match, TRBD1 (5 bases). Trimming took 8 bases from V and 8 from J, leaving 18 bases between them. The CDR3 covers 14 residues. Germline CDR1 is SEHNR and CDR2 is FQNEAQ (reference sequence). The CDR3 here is CASGSSSQGEKLFF. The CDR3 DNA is TGTGCCAGCGGCTCATCTAGCCAGGGCGAAAAACTGTTTTTT.

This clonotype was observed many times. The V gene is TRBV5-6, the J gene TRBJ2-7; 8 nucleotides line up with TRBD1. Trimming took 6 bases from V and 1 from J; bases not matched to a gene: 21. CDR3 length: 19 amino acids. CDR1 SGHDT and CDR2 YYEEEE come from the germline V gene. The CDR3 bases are TGTGCCAGCACAATGGATTCTAGGACAGGGCAGCATCCATCCTACGAGCAGTACTTC. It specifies CASTMDSRTGQHPSYEQYF.

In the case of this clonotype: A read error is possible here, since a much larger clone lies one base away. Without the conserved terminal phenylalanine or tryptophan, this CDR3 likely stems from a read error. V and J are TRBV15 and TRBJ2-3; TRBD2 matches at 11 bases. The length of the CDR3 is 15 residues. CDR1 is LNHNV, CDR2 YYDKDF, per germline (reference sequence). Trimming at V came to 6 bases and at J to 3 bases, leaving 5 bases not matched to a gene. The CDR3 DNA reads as TGTGCCACCAGGAATAGCGGGGGGGCTACAGATACGCAGTATTCT. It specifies CATRNSGGATDTQYS.

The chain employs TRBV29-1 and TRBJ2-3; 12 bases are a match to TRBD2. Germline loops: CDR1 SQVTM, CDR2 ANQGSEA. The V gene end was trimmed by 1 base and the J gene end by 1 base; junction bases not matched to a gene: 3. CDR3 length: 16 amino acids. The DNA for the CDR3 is TGCAGCGTTGAAGGGACTAGCGGGGCCCGCACAGATACGCAGTATTTT. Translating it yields CSVEGTSGARTDTQYF.

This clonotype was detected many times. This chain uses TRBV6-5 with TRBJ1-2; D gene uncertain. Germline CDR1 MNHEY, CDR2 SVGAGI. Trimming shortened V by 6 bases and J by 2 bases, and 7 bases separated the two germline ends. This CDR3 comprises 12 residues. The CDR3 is CASRGINYGYTF. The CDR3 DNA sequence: TGTGCCAGCAGAGGAATAAACTATGGCTACACCTTC.

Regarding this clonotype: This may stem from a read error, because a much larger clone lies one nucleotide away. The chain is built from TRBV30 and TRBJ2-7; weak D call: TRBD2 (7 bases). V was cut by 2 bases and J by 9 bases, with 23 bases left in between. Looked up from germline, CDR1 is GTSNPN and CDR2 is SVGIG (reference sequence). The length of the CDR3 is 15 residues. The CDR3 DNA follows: TGTGCCTGGAGTTTAATCGGGGGGACAACGGGCGGGCAGTACTTC. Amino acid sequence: CAWSLIGGTTGGQYF.

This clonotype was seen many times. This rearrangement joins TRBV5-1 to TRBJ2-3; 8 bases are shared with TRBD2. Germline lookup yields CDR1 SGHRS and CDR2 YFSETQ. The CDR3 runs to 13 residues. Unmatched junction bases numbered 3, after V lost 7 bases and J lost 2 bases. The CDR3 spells CASRGGATDTQYF. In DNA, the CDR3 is TGCGCCAGCCGGGGGGGGGCCACAGATACGCAGTATTTT.